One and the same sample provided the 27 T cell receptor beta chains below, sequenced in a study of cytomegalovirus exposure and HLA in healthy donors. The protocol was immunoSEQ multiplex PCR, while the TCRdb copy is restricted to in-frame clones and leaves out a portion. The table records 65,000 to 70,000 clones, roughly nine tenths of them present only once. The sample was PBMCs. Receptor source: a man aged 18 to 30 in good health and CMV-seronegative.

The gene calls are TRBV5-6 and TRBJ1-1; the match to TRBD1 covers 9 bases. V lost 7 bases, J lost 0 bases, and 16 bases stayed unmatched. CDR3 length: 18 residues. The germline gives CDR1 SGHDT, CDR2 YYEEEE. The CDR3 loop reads CASRLKGQGTTLNTEAFF. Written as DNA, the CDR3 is TGTGCCAGCCGCCTGAAGGGACAGGGTACGACCCTGAACACTGAAGCTTTCTTT.

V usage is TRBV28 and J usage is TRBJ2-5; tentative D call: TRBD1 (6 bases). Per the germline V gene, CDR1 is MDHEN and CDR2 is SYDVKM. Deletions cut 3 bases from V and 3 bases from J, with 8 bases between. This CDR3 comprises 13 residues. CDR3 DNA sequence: TGTGCCAGCAGTTTGGGGGCAGAAGAGACCCAGTACTTC. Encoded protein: CASSLGAEETQYF.

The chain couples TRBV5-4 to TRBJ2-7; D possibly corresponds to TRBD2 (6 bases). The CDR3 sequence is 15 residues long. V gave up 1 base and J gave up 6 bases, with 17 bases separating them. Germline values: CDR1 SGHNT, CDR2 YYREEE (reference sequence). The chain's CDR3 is CASSLWGGASLEQYF. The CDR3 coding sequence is TGTGCCAGCAGCTTGTGGGGCGGGGCGTCTCTCGAGCAGTACTTC.

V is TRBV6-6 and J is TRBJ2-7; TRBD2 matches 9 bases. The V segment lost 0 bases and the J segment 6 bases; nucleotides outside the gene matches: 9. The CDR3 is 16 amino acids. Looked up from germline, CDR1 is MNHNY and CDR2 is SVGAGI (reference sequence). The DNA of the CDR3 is TGTGCCAGCAGTTACTCGAGGCGGGAGGGTGTCTCCGAGCAGTACTTC. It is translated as CASSYSRREGVSEQYF.

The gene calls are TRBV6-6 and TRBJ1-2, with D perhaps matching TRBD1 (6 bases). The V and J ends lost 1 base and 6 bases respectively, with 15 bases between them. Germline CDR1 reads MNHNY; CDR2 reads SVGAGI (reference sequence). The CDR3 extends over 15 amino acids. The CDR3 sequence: CASSYFPTGLDGYTF. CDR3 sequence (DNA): TGTGCCAGCAGTTACTTTCCAACAGGGTTGGATGGCTACACCTTC.

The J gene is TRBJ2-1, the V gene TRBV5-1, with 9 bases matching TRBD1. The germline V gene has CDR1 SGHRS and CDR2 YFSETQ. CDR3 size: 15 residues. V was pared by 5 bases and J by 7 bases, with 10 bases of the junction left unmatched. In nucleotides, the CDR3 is TGCGCCAGCAGGAACCGGGACAGGGAGGGAAATGAGCAGTTCTTC. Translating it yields CASRNRDREGNEQFF.

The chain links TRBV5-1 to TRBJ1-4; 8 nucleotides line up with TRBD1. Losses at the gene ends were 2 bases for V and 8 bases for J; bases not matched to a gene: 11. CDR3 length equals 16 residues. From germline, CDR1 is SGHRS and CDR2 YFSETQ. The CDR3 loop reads CASSFSLQGAGEKLFF. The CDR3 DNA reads TGCGCCAGCAGCTTCTCCCTTCAGGGGGCAGGGGAAAAACTGTTTTTT.

CDR3 DNA sequence: TGTGCCAGCAGCCTGGGACAGGAGACCTACAATGAGCAGTTCTTC. It translates to CASSLGQETYNEQFF. V and J are TRBV5-4 and TRBJ2-1; 8 nucleotides align to TRBD1. Germline values: CDR1 SGHNT, CDR2 YYREEE (reference sequence). J was trimmed by 2 bases and V by 4 bases; bases with no gene match: 5. The CDR3 contains 15 residues.

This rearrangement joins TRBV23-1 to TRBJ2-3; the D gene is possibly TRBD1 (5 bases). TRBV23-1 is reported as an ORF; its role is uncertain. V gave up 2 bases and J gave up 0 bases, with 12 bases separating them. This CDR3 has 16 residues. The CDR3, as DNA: TGCGCCAGCAGTCAAAAAGGGGCGACTAGCACAGATACGCAGTATTTT. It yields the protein CASSQKGATSTDTQYF.

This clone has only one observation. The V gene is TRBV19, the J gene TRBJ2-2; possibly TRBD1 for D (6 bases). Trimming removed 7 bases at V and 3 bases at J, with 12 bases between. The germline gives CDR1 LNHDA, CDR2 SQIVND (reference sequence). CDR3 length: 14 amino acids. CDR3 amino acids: CASNRAFYTGELFF. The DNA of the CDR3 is TGTGCCAGTAACAGGGCATTTTACACCGGGGAGCTGTTTTTT. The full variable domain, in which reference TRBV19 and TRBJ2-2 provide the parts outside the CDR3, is DGGITQSPKYLFRKEGQNVTLSCEQNLNHDAMYWYRQDPGQGLRLIYYSQIVNDFQKGDIAEGYSVSREKKESFPLTVTSAQKNPTAFYLCASNRAFYTGELFFGEGSRLTVL.

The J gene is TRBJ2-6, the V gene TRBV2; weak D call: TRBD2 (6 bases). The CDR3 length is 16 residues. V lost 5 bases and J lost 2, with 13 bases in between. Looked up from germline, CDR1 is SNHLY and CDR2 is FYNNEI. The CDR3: CASSLRGLTGANVLTF. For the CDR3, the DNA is TGTGCCAGCAGTCTCCGGGGACTGACTGGGGCCAACGTCCTGACTTTC.

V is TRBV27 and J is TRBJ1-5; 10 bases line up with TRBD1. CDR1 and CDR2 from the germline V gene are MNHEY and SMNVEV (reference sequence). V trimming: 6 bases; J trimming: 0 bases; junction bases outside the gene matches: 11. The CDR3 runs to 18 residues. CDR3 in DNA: TGTGCCAGCAGCCCTCAGCCGGGACAGGGGTATAGCAATCAGCCCCAGCATTTT. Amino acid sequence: CASSPQPGQGYSNQPQHF.

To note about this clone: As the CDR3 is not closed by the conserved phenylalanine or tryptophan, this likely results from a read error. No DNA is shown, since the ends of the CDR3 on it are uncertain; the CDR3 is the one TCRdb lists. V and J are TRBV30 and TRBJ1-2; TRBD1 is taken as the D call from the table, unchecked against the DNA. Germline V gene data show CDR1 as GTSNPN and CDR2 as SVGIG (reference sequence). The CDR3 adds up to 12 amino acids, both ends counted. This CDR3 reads CAWSVRQGFLRI.

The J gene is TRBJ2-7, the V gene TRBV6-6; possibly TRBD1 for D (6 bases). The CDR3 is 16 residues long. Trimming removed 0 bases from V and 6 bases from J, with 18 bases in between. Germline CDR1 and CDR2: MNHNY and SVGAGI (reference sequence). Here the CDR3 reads CASSYSSLRGGAEQYF. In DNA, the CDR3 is TGTGCCAGCAGTTACTCGAGTCTCAGGGGTGGCGCCGAGCAGTACTTC.

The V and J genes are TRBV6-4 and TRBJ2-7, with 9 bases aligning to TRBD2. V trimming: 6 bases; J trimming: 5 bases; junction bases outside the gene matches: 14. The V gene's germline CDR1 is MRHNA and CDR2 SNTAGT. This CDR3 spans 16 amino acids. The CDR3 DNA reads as TGTGCCAGCAGGGAAGGGATTAGCGGGAGTAGCCACGAGCAGTACTTC. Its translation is CASREGISGSSHEQYF.

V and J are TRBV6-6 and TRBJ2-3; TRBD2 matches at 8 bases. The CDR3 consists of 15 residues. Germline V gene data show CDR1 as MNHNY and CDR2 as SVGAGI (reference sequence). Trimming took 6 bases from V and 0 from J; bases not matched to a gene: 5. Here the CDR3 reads CASSISGKSTDTQYF. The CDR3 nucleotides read TGTGCCAGCAGCATTAGCGGGAAAAGCACAGATACGCAGTATTTT.

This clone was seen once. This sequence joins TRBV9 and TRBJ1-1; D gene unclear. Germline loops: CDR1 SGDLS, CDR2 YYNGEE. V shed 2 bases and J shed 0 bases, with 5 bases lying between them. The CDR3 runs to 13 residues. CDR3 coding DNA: TGTGCCAGCAGCGTCCCCGTGAACACTGAAGCTTTCTTT. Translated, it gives CASSVPVNTEAFF.

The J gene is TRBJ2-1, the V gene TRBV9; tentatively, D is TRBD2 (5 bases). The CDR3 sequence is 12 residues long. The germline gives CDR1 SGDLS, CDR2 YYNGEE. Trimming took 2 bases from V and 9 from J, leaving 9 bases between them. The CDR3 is CASSVYEGEQFF. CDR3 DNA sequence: TGTGCCAGCAGCGTCTATGAGGGTGAGCAGTTCTTC.

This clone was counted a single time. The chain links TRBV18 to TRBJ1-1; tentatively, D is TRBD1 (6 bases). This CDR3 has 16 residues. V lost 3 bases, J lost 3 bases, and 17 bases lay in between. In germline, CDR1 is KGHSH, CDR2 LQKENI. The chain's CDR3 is CASSPARGGEDTEAFF. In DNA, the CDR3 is TGTGCCAGCTCACCCGCTAGGGGGGGCGAAGACACTGAAGCTTTCTTT.

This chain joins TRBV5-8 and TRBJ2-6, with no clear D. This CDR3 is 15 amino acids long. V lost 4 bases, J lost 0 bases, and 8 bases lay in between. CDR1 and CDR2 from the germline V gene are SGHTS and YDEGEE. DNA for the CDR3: TGTGCCAGCAGCCTAGGATCCTCTGGGGCCAACGTCCTGACTTTC. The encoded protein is CASSLGSSGANVLTF. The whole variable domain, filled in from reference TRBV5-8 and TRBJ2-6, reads EAGVTQSPTHLIKTRGQQATLRCSPISGHTSVYWYQQALGLGLQFLLWYDEGEERNRGNFPPRFSGRQFPNYSSELNVNALELEDSALYLCASSLGSSGANVLTFGAGSRLTVL.

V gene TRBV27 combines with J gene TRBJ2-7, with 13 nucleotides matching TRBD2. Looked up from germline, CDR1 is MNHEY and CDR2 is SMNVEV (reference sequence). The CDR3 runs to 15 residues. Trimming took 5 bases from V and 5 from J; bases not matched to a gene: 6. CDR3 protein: CASSLGTSGTHEQYF. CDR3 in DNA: TGTGCCAGCAGTCTGGGGACTAGCGGGACCCACGAGCAGTACTTC.

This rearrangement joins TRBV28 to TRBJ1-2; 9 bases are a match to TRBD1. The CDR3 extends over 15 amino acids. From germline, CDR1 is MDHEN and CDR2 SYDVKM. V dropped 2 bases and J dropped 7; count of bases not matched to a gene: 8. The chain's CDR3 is CASSLTRGQGGGYTF. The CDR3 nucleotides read TGTGCCAGCAGTTTAACACGGGGACAGGGAGGTGGCTACACCTTC.

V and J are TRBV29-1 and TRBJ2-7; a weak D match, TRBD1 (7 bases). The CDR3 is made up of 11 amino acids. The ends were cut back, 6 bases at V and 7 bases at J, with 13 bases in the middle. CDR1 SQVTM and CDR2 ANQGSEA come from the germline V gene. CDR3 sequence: CSVGSGGEQYF. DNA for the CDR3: TGCAGCGTGGGGTCAGGGGGGGAGCAGTACTTC.

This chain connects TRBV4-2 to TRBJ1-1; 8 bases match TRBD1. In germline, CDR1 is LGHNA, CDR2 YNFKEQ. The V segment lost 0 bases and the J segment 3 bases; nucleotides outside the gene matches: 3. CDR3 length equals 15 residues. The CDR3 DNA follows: TGTGCCAGCAGCCAAGAGACAGGGGCGGACACTGAAGCTTTCTTT. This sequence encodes CASSQETGADTEAFF.

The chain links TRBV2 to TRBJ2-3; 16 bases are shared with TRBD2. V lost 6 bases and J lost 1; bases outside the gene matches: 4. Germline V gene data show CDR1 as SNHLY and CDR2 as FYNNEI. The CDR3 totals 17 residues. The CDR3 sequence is CASRGTSGRARTDTQYF. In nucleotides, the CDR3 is TGTGCCAGCAGAGGGACTAGCGGGAGGGCCCGCACAGATACGCAGTATTTT.

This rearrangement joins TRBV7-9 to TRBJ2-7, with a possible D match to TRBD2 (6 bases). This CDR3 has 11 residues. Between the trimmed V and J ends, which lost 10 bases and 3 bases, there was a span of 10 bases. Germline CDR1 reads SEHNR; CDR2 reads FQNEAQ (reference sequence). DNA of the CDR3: TGTGCCACGGGGGAGCTCTACGAGCAGTACTTC. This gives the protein CATGELYEQYF.

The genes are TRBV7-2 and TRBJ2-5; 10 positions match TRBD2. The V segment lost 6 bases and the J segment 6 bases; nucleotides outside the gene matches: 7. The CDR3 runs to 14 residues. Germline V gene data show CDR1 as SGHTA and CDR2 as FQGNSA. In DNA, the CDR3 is TGTGCCAGCAGTTCTAGCGGGAGTATTAAGACCCAGTACTTC. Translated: CASSSSGSIKTQYF.